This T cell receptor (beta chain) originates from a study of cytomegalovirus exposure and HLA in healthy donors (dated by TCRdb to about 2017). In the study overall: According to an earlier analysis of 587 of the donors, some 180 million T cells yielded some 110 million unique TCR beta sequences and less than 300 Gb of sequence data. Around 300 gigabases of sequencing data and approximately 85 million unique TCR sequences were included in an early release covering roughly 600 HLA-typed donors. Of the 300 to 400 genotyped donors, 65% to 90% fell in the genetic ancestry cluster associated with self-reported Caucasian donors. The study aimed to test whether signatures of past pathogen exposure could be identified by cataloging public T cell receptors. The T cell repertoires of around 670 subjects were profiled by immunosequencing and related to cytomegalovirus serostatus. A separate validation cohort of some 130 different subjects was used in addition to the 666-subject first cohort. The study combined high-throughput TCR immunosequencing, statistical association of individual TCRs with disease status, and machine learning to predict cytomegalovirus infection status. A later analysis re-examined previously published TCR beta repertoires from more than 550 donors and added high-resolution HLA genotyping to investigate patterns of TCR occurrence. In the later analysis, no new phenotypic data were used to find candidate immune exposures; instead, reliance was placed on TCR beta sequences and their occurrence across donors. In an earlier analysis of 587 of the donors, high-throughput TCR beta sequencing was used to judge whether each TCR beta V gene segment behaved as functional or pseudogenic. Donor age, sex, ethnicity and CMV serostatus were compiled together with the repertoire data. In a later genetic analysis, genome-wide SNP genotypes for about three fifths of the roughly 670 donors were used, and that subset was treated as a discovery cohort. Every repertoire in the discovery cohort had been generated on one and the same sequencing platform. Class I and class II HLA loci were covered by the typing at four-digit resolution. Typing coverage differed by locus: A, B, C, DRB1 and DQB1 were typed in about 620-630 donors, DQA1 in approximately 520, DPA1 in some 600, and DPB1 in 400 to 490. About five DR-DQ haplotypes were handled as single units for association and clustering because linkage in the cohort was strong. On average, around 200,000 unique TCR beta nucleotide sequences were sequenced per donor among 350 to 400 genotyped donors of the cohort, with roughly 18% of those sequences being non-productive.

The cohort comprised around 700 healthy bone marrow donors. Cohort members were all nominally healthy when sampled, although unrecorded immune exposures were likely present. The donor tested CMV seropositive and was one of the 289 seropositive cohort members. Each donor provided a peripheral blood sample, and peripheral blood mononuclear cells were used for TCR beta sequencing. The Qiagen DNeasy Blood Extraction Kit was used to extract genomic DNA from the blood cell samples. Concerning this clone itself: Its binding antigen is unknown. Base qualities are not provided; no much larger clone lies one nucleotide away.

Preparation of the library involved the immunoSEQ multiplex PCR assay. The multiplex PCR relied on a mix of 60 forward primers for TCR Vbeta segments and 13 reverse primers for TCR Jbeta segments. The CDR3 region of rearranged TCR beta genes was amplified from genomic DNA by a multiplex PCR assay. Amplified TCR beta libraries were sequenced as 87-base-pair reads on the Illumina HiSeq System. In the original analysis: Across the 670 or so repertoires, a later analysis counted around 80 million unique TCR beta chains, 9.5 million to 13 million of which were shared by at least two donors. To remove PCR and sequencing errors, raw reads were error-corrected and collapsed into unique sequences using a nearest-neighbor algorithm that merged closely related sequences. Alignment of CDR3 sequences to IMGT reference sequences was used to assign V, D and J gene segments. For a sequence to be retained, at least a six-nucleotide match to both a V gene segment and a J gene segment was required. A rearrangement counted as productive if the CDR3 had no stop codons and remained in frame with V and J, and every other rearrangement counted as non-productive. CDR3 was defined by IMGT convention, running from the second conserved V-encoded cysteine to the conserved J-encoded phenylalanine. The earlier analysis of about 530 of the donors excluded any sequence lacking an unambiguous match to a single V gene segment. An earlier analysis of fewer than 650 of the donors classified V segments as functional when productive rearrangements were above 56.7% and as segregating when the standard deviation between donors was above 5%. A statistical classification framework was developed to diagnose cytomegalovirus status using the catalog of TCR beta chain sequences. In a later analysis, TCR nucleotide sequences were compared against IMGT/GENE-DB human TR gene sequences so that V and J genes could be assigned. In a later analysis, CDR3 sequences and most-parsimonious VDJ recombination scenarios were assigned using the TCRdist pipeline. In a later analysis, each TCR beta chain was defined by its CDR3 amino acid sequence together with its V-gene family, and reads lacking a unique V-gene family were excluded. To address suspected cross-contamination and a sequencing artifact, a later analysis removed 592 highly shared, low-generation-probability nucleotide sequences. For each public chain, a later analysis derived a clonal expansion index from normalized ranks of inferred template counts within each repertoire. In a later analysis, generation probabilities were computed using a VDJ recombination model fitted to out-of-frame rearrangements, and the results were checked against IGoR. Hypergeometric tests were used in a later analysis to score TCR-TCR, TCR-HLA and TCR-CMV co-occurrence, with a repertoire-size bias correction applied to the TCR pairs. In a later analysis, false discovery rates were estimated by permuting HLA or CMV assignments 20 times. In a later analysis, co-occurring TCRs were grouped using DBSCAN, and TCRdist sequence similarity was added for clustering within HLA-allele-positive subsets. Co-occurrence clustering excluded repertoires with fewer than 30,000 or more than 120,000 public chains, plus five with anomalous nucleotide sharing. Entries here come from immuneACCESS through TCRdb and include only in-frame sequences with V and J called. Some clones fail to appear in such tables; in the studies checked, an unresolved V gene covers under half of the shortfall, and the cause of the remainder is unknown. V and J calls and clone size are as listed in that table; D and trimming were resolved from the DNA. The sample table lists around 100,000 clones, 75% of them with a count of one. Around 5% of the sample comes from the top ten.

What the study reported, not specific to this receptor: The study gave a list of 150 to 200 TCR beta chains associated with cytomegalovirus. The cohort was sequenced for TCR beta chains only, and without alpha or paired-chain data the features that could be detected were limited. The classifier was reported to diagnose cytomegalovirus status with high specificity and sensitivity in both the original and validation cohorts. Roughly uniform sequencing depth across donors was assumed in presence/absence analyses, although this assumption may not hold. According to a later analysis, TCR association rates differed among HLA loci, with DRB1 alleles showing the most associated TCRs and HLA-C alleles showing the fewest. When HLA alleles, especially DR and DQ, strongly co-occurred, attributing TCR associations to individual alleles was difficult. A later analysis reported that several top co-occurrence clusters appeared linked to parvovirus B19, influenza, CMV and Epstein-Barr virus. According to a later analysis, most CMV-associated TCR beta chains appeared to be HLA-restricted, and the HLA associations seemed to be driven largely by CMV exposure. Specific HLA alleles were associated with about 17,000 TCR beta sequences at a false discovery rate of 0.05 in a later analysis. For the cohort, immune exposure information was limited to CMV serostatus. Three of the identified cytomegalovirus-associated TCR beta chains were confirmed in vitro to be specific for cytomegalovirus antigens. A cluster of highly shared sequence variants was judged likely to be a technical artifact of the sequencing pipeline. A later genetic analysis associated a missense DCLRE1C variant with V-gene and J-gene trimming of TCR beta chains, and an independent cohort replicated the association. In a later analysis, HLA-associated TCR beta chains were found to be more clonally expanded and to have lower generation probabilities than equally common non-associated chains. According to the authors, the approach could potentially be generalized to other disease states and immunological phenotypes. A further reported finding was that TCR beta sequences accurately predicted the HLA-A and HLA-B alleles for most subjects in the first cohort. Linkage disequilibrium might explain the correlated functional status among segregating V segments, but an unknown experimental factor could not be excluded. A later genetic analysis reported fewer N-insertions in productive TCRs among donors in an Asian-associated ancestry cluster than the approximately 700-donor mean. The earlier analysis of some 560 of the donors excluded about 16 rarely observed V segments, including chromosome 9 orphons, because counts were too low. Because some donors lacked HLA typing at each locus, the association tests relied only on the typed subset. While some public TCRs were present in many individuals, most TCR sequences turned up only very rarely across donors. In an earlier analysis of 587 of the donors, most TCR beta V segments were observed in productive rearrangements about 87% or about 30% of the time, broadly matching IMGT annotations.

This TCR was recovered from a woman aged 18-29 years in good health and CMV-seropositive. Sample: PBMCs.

This receptor has the CDR3 CASSLWAGESAGELFF. The nucleotide sequence is given as TGTGCCAGCAGCTTATGGGCGGGAGAGTCGGCCGGGGAGCTGTTTTTT. The chain was built from TRBV7-3 and TRBJ2-2; TRBD2 matches 7 bases in the middle. CDR1 and CDR2 are drawn from the germline V gene: SGHTA, FQGTGA. Germline trimming: 2 bases from V, 6 bases from J; junction bases outside gene matches: 9. The CDR3 sequence holds 16 residues, the cysteine and phenylalanine included. Only CDR3 DNA remains: 48 bases, in frame from the first base.